The 11 T cell receptor beta chains given below trace back to one sample, sequenced in a study of blood T cell repertoires in COVID-19. The protocol was immunoSEQ multiplex PCR, while the TCRdb copy is restricted to in-frame clones and leaves out a portion. The sample has 150,000 to 200,000 clones; 75% to 90% are singletons. What was sequenced was PBMCs or T cells enriched from blood (not recorded which). These receptors were collected from a man between 40 and 49 years old who had recovered from COVID-19.

V is TRBV2 and J is TRBJ1-5; 7 bases are a match to TRBD1. CDR1 is SNHLY, CDR2 FYNNEI, per germline. Losses at the gene ends were 6 bases for V and 4 bases for J; bases not matched to a gene: 3. This CDR3 is built from 13 residues. The CDR3 DNA reads TGTGCCAGCAGACAACAGGGGAATCAGCCCCAGCATTTT. It yields the protein CASRQQGNQPQHF.

The CDR3 protein is CASSTRGEKLFF. In nucleotides, the CDR3 is TGTGCCAGTAGTACACGAGGTGAAAAACTGTTTTTT. The V and J genes are TRBV19 and TRBJ1-4; D gene ambiguous. V was clipped by 4 bases and J by 7 bases, with 7 bases between them. This CDR3 comprises 12 residues. Germline V gives CDR1 LNHDA, CDR2 SQIVND (reference sequence).

The J gene is TRBJ2-1, the V gene TRBV24-1; 9 bases fit TRBD2. The J segment lost 6 bases and the V segment lost 5 bases, leaving 7 bases of the junction unmatched. The CDR3 extends over 15 amino acids. Germline CDR1 is KGHDR and CDR2 is SFDVKD. CDR3 bases: TGTGCCACCAGTGGGGGAGCGGGAGGACGCAATGAGCAGTTCTTC. This sequence encodes CATSGGAGGRNEQFF.

The V gene is TRBV24-1, the J gene TRBJ2-1; tentatively, D is TRBD2 (6 bases). CDR1 KGHDR and CDR2 SFDVKD come from the germline V gene. V lost 3 bases and J 8 bases, leaving 19 bases between the germline ends. This CDR3 has 16 amino acids. The CDR3 protein is CATSDHRDFRRDEQFF. The CDR3 nucleotides are TGTGCCACCAGTGATCACCGGGACTTCCGTCGCGATGAGCAGTTCTTC.

This chain connects TRBV4-1 to TRBJ2-5; D is undetermined. Germline-derived CDR1 and CDR2 are MGHRA and YSYEKL. The CDR3 loop spans 12 amino acids. V lost 2 bases and J lost 5, with 6 bases in between. The CDR3 region has the DNA TGCGCCAGCAGCCAACCGAGGGAGACCCAGTACTTC. Amino acid sequence: CASSQPRETQYF.

V gene TRBV6-5 combines with J gene TRBJ2-1; possible D gene TRBD1, 6 bases. Germline V lookup: CDR1 MNHEY, CDR2 SVGAGI. CDR3 size: 12 residues. V was cut by 7 bases and J by 7 bases, with 11 bases left in between. The DNA of the CDR3 is TGTGCCAGCAAACAGGGTGATAATGAGCAGTTCTTC. It translates to CASKQGDNEQFF.

The chain employs TRBV9 and TRBJ1-6; the D is unclear. The ends were cut back, 4 bases at V and 6 bases at J, with 8 bases in the middle. This CDR3 region has 13 residues. The germline gives CDR1 SGDLS, CDR2 YYNGEE. The CDR3 loop reads CASSIHSNSPLHF. The CDR3 DNA sequence: TGTGCCAGCAGCATCCACAGTAATTCACCCCTCCACTTT.

The chain recombines TRBV5-1 with TRBJ1-5; TRBD1 matches at 11 bases. This CDR3 region has 15 residues. The ends lost 4 bases at V and 5 bases at J; junction bases unmatched: 5. Germline CDR1 and CDR2: SGHRS and YFSETQ. The CDR3 spells CASSIGQGAYQPQHF. In DNA, the CDR3 is TGCGCCAGCAGCATCGGACAGGGGGCTTATCAGCCCCAGCATTTT. Using reference TRBV5-1 and TRBJ1-5 for the parts outside the CDR3, the full variable domain is KAGVTQTPRYLIKTRGQQVTLSCSPISGHRSVSWYQQTPGQGLQFLFEYFSETQRNKGNFPGRFSGRQFSNSRSEMNVSTLELGDSALYLCASSIGQGAYQPQHFGDGTRLSIL.

V usage is TRBV4-1 and J usage is TRBJ2-7; D remains unclear. CDR3 length: 14 amino acids. V was cut by 2 bases and J by 3 bases, with 11 bases left in between. In germline, CDR1 is MGHRA, CDR2 YSYEKL. In nucleotides, the CDR3 is TGCGCCAGCAGCCAAAGAGGAGCGAGCTACGAGCAGTACTTC. Protein: CASSQRGASYEQYF.

V is TRBV5-6 and J is TRBJ2-3; D not resolved. Germline CDR1 SGHDT, CDR2 YYEEEE. The V end lost 0 bases, the J end lost 1 base, and 9 bases lay between the germline ends. The CDR3 contains 15 residues. The DNA of the CDR3 is TGTGCCAGCAGCTTGGCACCCCGGGGCACAGATACGCAGTATTTT. This sequence encodes CASSLAPRGTDTQYF.

Notes on this clone: Mismatch with germline at one junction end may stem from a read error. The chain is built from TRBV10-1 and TRBJ1-1; D not resolved. The CDR3 has 12 amino acids. CDR1 is WNHNN, CDR2 SYGVQD, per germline (reference sequence). The CDR3 nucleotides read TGCGCCAGCAGTCCGGGGATCACTAAAGCTTTCTTT. It yields the protein CASSPGITKAFF.